This passage covers 24 T cell receptor beta chains from one sample sequenced in a study of blood T cell repertoires in COVID-19. The repertoire was sequenced with immunoSEQ multiplex PCR; TCRdb's copy has only in-frame clones and lacks some. Found here are around 190,000 clones, 82% of them singletons; the top ten hold less than 9.5%. Sequences were obtained from peripheral blood. These receptors originate from an older woman with COVID-19, enrolled during active disease.

This chain links TRBV20-1 with TRBJ2-7; 7 nucleotides line up with TRBD1. This CDR3 contains 12 residues. The trim removed 3 bases at V and 5 bases at J, leaving 4 bases unmatched. The germline gives CDR1 DFQATT, CDR2 SNEGSKA (reference sequence). DNA for the CDR3: TGCAGTGCTAGTCTTCAGGGGGACGAGCAGTACTTC. It encodes CSASLQGDEQYF.

This clone was seen ten or more times. V gene TRBV7-2 combines with J gene TRBJ1-2; 7 nucleotides match TRBD1. The junction had 7 bases not matched to a gene; V was cut back by 1 base and J by 5 bases. This CDR3 region has 15 residues. CDR1 is SGHTA, CDR2 FQGNSA, per germline. CDR3 in amino acids: CASSLVRGGAYGYTF. The CDR3 region has the DNA TGTGCCAGCAGCTTAGTTAGAGGGGGCGCATATGGCTACACCTTC.

J is TRBJ2-1 and V is TRBV14, with 13 bases identical to TRBD2. J gave up 9 bases and V 4 bases, and 0 bases lay outside the gene matches. The germline gives CDR1 SGHDN, CDR2 FVKESK. The CDR3 contains 13 residues. CDR3 residues: CASSRTSGSEQFF. CDR3 in DNA: TGTGCCAGCAGCCGGACTAGCGGGAGTGAGCAGTTCTTC.

The chain carries TRBV19 and TRBJ1-5; D gene unclear. Looked up from germline, CDR1 is LNHDA and CDR2 is SQIVND (reference sequence). The CDR3 contains 16 residues. The ends were cut back, 3 bases at V and 6 bases at J, with 18 bases in the middle. CDR3 in amino acids: CASSIRLPPEGQPQHF. Here the CDR3 DNA reads TGTGCCAGTAGTATCCGACTCCCCCCAGAAGGTCAGCCCCAGCATTTT.

The chain carries TRBV28 and TRBJ2-1; possibly TRBD1 for D (6 bases). Germline assignment: CDR1 MDHEN and CDR2 SYDVKM. Trimming shortened V by 6 bases and J by 5 bases, and 17 bases separated the two germline ends. The CDR3 spans 15 residues. This CDR3 reads CASRETGNNHNEQFF. DNA of the CDR3: TGTGCCAGCAGAGAAACAGGGAACAATCACAATGAGCAGTTCTTC.

In this sample, this clone turned up many times. The J gene is TRBJ1-6, the V gene TRBV10-3, with TRBD1 as a possible D gene (6 bases). The germline gives CDR1 ENHRY, CDR2 SYGVKD. The ends were cut back, 8 bases at V and 7 bases at J, with 15 bases in the middle. This CDR3 is 14 amino acids long. The CDR3 sequence: CAIYAGTQNSPLHF. The DNA for the CDR3 is TGTGCCATCTACGCCGGGACACAAAATTCACCCCTCCACTTT.

The chain joins TRBV29-1 to TRBJ1-1; D is uncertain. The CDR3 extends over 13 amino acids. V lost 6 bases, J lost 0 bases, and 11 bases lay in between. Germline CDR1 is SQVTM and CDR2 is ANQGSEA. As DNA, the CDR3 is TGCAGCGTGACGTTGGGCTTGAACACTGAAGCTTTCTTT. It encodes CSVTLGLNTEAFF.

The chain combines TRBV3-1 (or the pseudogene TRBV3-2) with TRBJ1-4; 7 nucleotides line up with TRBD1. V lost 7 bases and J lost 5; bases outside the gene matches: 7. This CDR3 has 14 residues. CDR1 and CDR2 from the germline V gene are LGHDT and YNNKEL (reference sequence). The CDR3 is CASTLGQSNEKLFF. The CDR3 DNA sequence: TGTGCCAGCACCTTGGGACAGTCCAATGAAAAACTGTTTTTT.

The genes are TRBV6-4 and TRBJ2-3; 9 nucleotides agree with TRBD2. Unmatched junction bases numbered 2, after V lost 0 bases and J lost 4 bases. The CDR3 contains 15 residues. Germline values: CDR1 MRHNA, CDR2 SNTAGT. Written as DNA, the CDR3 is TGTGCCAGCAGTGACTCTAGCGGGGGACCAGATACGCAGTATTTT. Amino acid sequence: CASSDSSGGPDTQYF.

In its sample, this clone was seen once. Other DNA sequences in this specimen translate into the identical CDR3. This chain links TRBV4-3 with TRBJ2-5; 8 nucleotides agree with TRBD1. V lost 4 bases and J lost 5; bases outside the gene matches: 6. The CDR3 covers 14 residues. Germline assignment: CDR1 LGHNA and CDR2 YSLEER. The DNA of the CDR3 is TGCGCCAGCAGCCCCGGACAGGGAAGTGAGACCCAGTACTTC. The encoded protein is CASSPGQGSETQYF.

This clone came up a few times. The V call is TRBV5-1, the J call TRBJ1-6; maybe TRBD1 (6 bases). Germline values: CDR1 SGHRS, CDR2 YFSETQ. V was shortened by 1 base and J by 7 bases, with 9 bases between the two germline ends. This CDR3 comprises 14 residues. The CDR3 bases are TGCGCCAGCAGCTTGTTAACAGGGAATTCACCCCTCCACTTT. This sequence encodes CASSLLTGNSPLHF.

This rearrangement joins TRBV5-1 to TRBJ2-1, with 8 bases fitting TRBD1. The germline gives CDR1 SGHRS, CDR2 YFSETQ. This CDR3 contains 14 residues. V gave up 4 bases and J gave up 2 bases; unmatched junction bases: 2. The CDR3 is CASSMDRAYNEQFF. DNA for the CDR3: TGCGCCAGCAGCATGGACAGGGCCTACAATGAGCAGTTCTTC.

V and J are TRBV5-8 and TRBJ2-5, with 8 bases identical to TRBD2. Per germline, CDR1 SGHTS and CDR2 YDEGEE. The V segment lost 6 bases and the J segment 6 bases; nucleotides outside the gene matches: 13. The CDR3 extends over 15 amino acids. The CDR3 is CASTHSGAPRKTQYF. In nucleotides, the CDR3 is TGTGCCAGCACTCATAGCGGGGCCCCTCGGAAGACCCAGTACTTC. The full variable domain, with the rest looked up from reference TRBV5-8 and TRBJ2-5, is EAGVTQSPTHLIKTRGQQATLRCSPISGHTSVYWYQQALGLGLQFLLWYDEGEERNRGNFPPRFSGRQFPNYSSELNVNALELEDSALYLCASTHSGAPRKTQYFGPGTRLLVL.

The chain carries TRBV6-2 or TRBV6-3 and TRBJ2-1; no clear D gene. Germline V gives CDR1 MNHEY, CDR2 SVGEGT. The germline V and J ends were trimmed by 1 base and 0 bases, with 10 bases remaining between them. The CDR3 extends over 16 amino acids. The CDR3 sequence: CASSYFTGGSYNEQFF. For the CDR3, the DNA is TGTGCCAGCAGTTACTTTACCGGTGGCTCCTACAATGAGCAGTTCTTC.

The rearrangement joins TRBV7-3 to TRBJ2-5, with D perhaps matching TRBD2 (5 bases). V lost 4 bases and J lost 1, with 13 bases in between. CDR1 is SGHTA and CDR2 is FQGTGA in the germline V gene. The CDR3 has 15 residues. This chain's CDR3 is CASSSGFGVQETQYF. The DNA for the CDR3 is TGTGCCAGCAGCTCGGGGTTTGGGGTCCAAGAGACCCAGTACTTC.

The chain is built from TRBV2 and TRBJ2-7, with 8 bases lining up with TRBD1. Germline CDR1 reads SNHLY; CDR2 reads FYNNEI. This CDR3 is 17 amino acids long. V shed 4 bases and J 5 bases; nucleotides not matched to a gene: 16. The CDR3: CASSARDRPPLSDEQYF. The CDR3 DNA is TGTGCCAGCAGTGCCCGGGACAGGCCACCTCTCAGTGACGAGCAGTACTTC.

This clone was found once. The rearrangement joins TRBV7-8 to TRBJ2-3; the D is unclear. The germline gives CDR1 SGHVS, CDR2 FQNEAQ. The CDR3 has 14 amino acids. Deletions cut 5 bases from V and 1 base from J, with 10 bases between. The CDR3 DNA sequence: TGTGCCAGCAGCGCCCCGAGAGGCACAGATACGCAGTATTTT. Protein: CASSAPRGTDTQYF. Together with reference TRBV7-8 and TRBJ2-3, the CDR3 gives the full variable domain: GAGVSQSPRYKVAKRGQDVALRCDPISGHVSLFWYQQALGQGPEFLTYFQNEAQLDKSGLPSDRFFAERPEGSVSTLKIQRTQQEDSAVYLCASSAPRGTDTQYFGPGTRLTVL.

The rearrangement joins TRBV6-5 to TRBJ2-7, with D maybe TRBD2 (6 bases). The CDR3 loop spans 14 amino acids. Trimming took 7 bases from V and 1 from J, leaving 14 bases between them. Germline V gene sequence: CDR1 MNHEY, CDR2 SVGAGI. For the CDR3, the DNA is TGTGCCAGCAAGGAGGGAACGTTTTCCTACGAGCAGTACGTC. Translating gives CASKEGTFSYEQYV.

This chain uses TRBV7-9 with TRBJ2-5; the match to TRBD2 covers 11 bases. Germline V gives CDR1 SEHNR, CDR2 FQNEAQ (reference sequence). With V trimmed by 5 bases and J by 5 bases, 16 bases remained unmatched. This CDR3 is 18 amino acids long. The CDR3, as DNA: TGTGCCAGCAGCGAACAAGTAGCGGGAGGGCCGTTGGGGGAGACCCAGTACTTC. This gives the protein CASSEQVAGGPLGETQYF. Looking up the rest from reference TRBV7-9 and TRBJ2-5 gives the full variable domain: DTGVSQNPRHKITKRGQNVTFRCDPISEHNRLYWYRQTLGQGPEFLTYFQNEAQLEKSRLLSDRFSAERPKGSFSTLEIQRTEQGDSAMYLCASSEQVAGGPLGETQYFGPGTRLLVL.

The rearrangement links TRBV2 to TRBJ2-1, with a possible D match to TRBD1 (6 bases). The germline CDR1 and CDR2 sequences are SNHLY and FYNNEI. V lost 8 bases, J lost 7 bases, and 12 bases lay in between. The CDR3 is 12 amino acids. The CDR3 nucleotides are TGTGCCAGCTCACCACAGGGAAATGAGCAGTTCTTC. Residues: CASSPQGNEQFF.

The chain joins TRBV12-3 or TRBV12-4 to TRBJ1-1; D unresolved. V was cut by 3 bases and J by 1 base, with 6 bases left in between. The CDR3 runs to 13 residues. In nucleotides, the CDR3 is TGTGCCAGCAGTTTGAAGCCGAACACTGAAGCTTTCTTT. It codes for CASSLKPNTEAFF.

The DNA for the CDR3 is TGTGCCAGCAGTCTGGGCATCAGGACAGGGGCTCGGAATGAGCAGTTCTTC. Its protein is CASSLGIRTGARNEQFF. The V and J genes are TRBV28 and TRBJ2-1; 9 bases fit TRBD1. The junction had 15 bases not matched to a gene; V was cut back by 5 bases and J by 7 bases. Germline-derived CDR1 and CDR2 are MDHEN and SYDVKM. The length of the CDR3 is 17 residues. The whole variable domain, filled in from reference TRBV28 and TRBJ2-1, reads DVKVTQSSRYLVKRTGEKVFLECVQDMDHENMFWYRQDPGLGLRLIYFSYDVKMKEKGDIPEGYSVSREKKERFSLILESASTNQTSMYLCASSLGIRTGARNEQFFGPGTRLTVL.

This clone was recorded at least ten times. The genes are TRBV11-2 and TRBJ2-1; D gene uncertain. CDR1 SGHAT and CDR2 FQNNGV come from the germline V gene. The CDR3 consists of 12 residues. The V gene lost 5 bases and the J gene lost 8 bases, with 10 bases spanning the gap. CDR3 residues: CASSHSLYEQFF. Here the CDR3 DNA reads TGTGCCAGCAGCCATTCACTCTATGAGCAGTTCTTC.

The chain employs TRBV19 and TRBJ2-3, with D tentatively TRBD2 (6 bases). The CDR3 totals 15 residues. The germline CDR1 and CDR2 sequences are LNHDA and SQIVND (reference sequence). Trimming shortened V by 1 base and J by 6 bases, and 14 bases separated the two germline ends. Written as DNA, the CDR3 is TGTGCCAGTAGTATAGCCCCACTAGCATCGGATACGCAGTATTTT. As protein: CASSIAPLASDTQYF.